The present TCR beta chain was sequenced within a study of blood T cell repertoires in COVID-19. Study-level background: Researchers got acute and convalescent COVID-19 samples from the United States, Italy and Spain. T cells, B-cell-depleted T cells, or PBMCs provided the cDNA or gDNA that served as material.

With regard to this clone: Other DNA sequences within the sample encode an identical CDR3.

J was trimmed by 0 bases and V by 1 base; bases with no gene match: 2. CDR3 length equals 16 residues. Looked up from germline, CDR1 is SGHNT and CDR2 is YENEEA. In the authors' workflow: From reference gene primer amplification, estimates of nucleated cell counts were derived. Sequencing used immunoSEQ multiplex PCR; TCRdb keeps in-frame clones, though not all of them. V and J calls and clone size are as listed in that table; D and trimming were resolved from the DNA. The sample includes around 140,000 clones, roughly four fifths seen only once; the top ten take about 1.4%. Sequenced sample: peripheral blood. The genes are TRBV11-3 and TRBJ2-2, with 7 bases identical to TRBD1. The sequence was collected from a human donor in a cohort sampled during active COVID-19. The CDR3 DNA follows: TGTGCCAGCAGCTTAGGAGGGGGCGCGAACACCGGGGAGCTGTTTTTT. Translation gives CASSLGGGANTGELFF.